The subject of this entry is one T cell receptor (beta chain). The antigen is not known. This sample is drawn from a study of beta chain features in type 1 diabetes. The study, taken as a whole, reports: All four CD4+ subsets from Type 1 diabetes patients carried moderately but significantly shorter TCRB CDR3s.

TCRB transcripts that were expressed got sequenced, as all of the isolated RNA had been reverse transcribed. The assay was immunoSEQ multiplex PCR, and TCRdb's table has in-frame clones only and misses some. The sample lists fewer than 350,000 clones, approximately 15% occurring once. Germline assignment: CDR1 SQVTM and CDR2 ANQGSEA. This CDR3 spans 13 amino acids. Trimming removed 1 base from V and 1 base from J; junction bases left unmatched: 0. Sequences were obtained from naive CD4+ T cells from blood. This chain connects TRBV29-1 to TRBJ2-7; 8 bases line up with TRBD2. The sequence was collected from a young man with type 1 diabetes. The CDR3, as DNA: TGCAGCGTTGAAGCGGGGGGGTCCTACGAGCAGTACTTC. Amino acids: CSVEAGGSYEQYF.